This T cell receptor (beta chain) derives from a study of cytomegalovirus exposure and HLA in healthy donors. Study-wide results and caveats: An apparent linkage of common viral pathogens to several of the most significant clusters emerged in a later analysis. A missense variant in DCLRE1C was later tied to TCR beta V- and J-gene trimming.

In this sample, this clone turned up once. The antigen remains undetermined. PCR employed 60 Vbeta and 13 Jbeta primers. Per the authors' pipeline: The authors later counted tens of millions of unique TCR beta chains, roughly 10 million of them shared. Data came from immunoSEQ multiplex PCR; TCRdb stores just in-frame clones and leaves some out. V and J calls plus clone size are reproduced from that table; the DNA served to infer D and trimming. The table shows about 150,000 clones, with around 73% occurring only once. The CDR3 runs to 14 residues. Germline V lookup: CDR1 SGHKS, CDR2 YYEKEE (reference sequence). Trimming took off 3 bases at V and 6 bases at J, with 13 bases between the two ends.

The TCR was taken from a male donor in good health and CMV-seronegative. The sequenced sample consisted of PBMCs. The chain recombines TRBV5-5 with TRBJ1-5; D gene ambiguous. CDR3 DNA sequence: TGTGCCAGCAGCTGGGAGCCGACCGGTCAGCCCCAGCATTTT. Encoded protein: CASSWEPTGQPQHF. Using reference TRBV5-5 and TRBJ1-5 for the parts outside the CDR3, the full variable domain is DAGVTQSPTHLIKTRGQQVTLRCSPISGHKSVSWYQQVLGQGPQFIFQYYEKEERGRGNFPDRFSARQFPNYSSELNVNALLLGDSALYLCASSWEPTGQPQHFGDGTRLSIL.